The rows below give T cell receptor beta chains drawn from one sample of a study of cytomegalovirus exposure and HLA in healthy donors. TCRdb's copy holds only in-frame clones and misses some; the assay was immunoSEQ multiplex PCR. The sample records over 120,000 clones, roughly 9.8% being singletons. Source material: PBMCs. The receptors were sampled from a man between 50 and 59 years old in good health and CMV-seronegative. Each CDR3 is given with its conserved first and last residue. The order of the fields is J gene, D gene, clone size, V gene, CDR3 DNA, CDR3 protein. The D gene is left open where the match is weak. Clone size appears in some rows only: once, few, many, or a class for an expanded clone.

j_call: TRBJ2-3
d_call: TRBD2
clone_size: .
v_call: TRBV7-7
cdr3_nt: TGTGCCAGCAGCCAAGCGGGAGGGCCTGCAGATACGCAGTATTTT
cdr3_aa: CASSQAGGPADTQYF

j_call: TRBJ1-5
d_call: .
clone_size: few
v_call: TRBV27
cdr3_nt: TGTGCCAGCAGTTTGAGGGAAAGCAATCAGCCCCAGCATTTT
cdr3_aa: CASSLRESNQPQHF

j_call: TRBJ2-6
d_call: .
clone_size: .
v_call: TRBV2
cdr3_nt: TGTGCCAGCAACTCGGGGGCCAACGTCCTGACTTTC
cdr3_aa: CASNSGANVLTF

j_call: TRBJ2-5
d_call: .
clone_size: few
v_call: TRBV6-8
cdr3_nt: TGTGCCAGCCCCCCCGAAGGCGGCCGGGAACGGCCCCAAGAGACCCAGTACTTC
cdr3_aa: CASPPEGGRERPQETQYF

j_call: TRBJ2-7
d_call: .
clone_size: .
v_call: TRBV30
cdr3_nt: TGTGCCTGGAGTGTAGGGGCAGGGGTAGGGGAGCAGTACTTC
cdr3_aa: CAWSVGAGVGEQYF

j_call: TRBJ2-3
d_call: .
clone_size: .
v_call: TRBV5-1
cdr3_nt: TGCGCCAGCAGCCCAGACTATCCAGATACGCAGTATTTT
cdr3_aa: CASSPDYPDTQYF

j_call: TRBJ2-2
d_call: TRBD1
clone_size: few
v_call: TRBV4-1
cdr3_nt: TGCGCCAGCAGCCATACCGGGACAGGGAACACCGGGGAGCTGTTTTTT
cdr3_aa: CASSHTGTGNTGELFF

j_call: TRBJ1-5
d_call: .
clone_size: few
v_call: TRBV30
cdr3_nt: TGTGCCTGGAGTGTGGAGGGGGGGGGATGGACCCAGCATTTT
cdr3_aa: CAWSVEGGGWTQHF

j_call: TRBJ1-2
d_call: .
clone_size: few
v_call: TRBV6-5
cdr3_nt: TGTGCCAGCAGTTACTATGGAGGCCCGGGCTACACCTTC
cdr3_aa: CASSYYGGPGYTF

j_call: TRBJ2-5
d_call: .
clone_size: .
v_call: TRBV5-1
cdr3_nt: TGCGCCAGCAGCTTGACGGGAAGAGAGACCCAGTACTTC
cdr3_aa: CASSLTGRETQYF

j_call: TRBJ2-3
d_call: TRBD1
clone_size: few
v_call: TRBV29-1
cdr3_nt: TGCAGCGTAACAGGGGTCAATCCGGATACGCAGTATTTT
cdr3_aa: CSVTGVNPDTQYF

j_call: TRBJ2-3
d_call: .
clone_size: few
v_call: TRBV6-5
cdr3_nt: TGTGCCAGCAGGTACTCATCTAGCACAGATACGCAGTATTTT
cdr3_aa: CASRYSSSTDTQYF

j_call: TRBJ1-3
d_call: TRBD1
clone_size: few
v_call: TRBV18
cdr3_nt: TGTGCCAGCTCACCCCCGGACAGGCTCGGAAACACCATATATTTT
cdr3_aa: CASSPPDRLGNTIYF

j_call: TRBJ2-3
d_call: TRBD2
clone_size: few
v_call: TRBV19
cdr3_nt: TGTGCCAGTAACGGAGGACTAGCAGTAGATACGCAGTATTTT
cdr3_aa: CASNGGLAVDTQYF

j_call: TRBJ2-7
d_call: TRBD1
clone_size: medium-sized
v_call: TRBV29-1
cdr3_nt: TGCAGCGCCGGACAGGGTGGAGAGCAGTACTTC
cdr3_aa: CSAGQGGEQYF

j_call: TRBJ1-2
d_call: .
clone_size: few
v_call: TRBV5-6
cdr3_nt: TGTGCCAGCACCCAGGGAGGGACGTATGGCTACACCTTC
cdr3_aa: CASTQGGTYGYTF

j_call: TRBJ2-7
d_call: .
clone_size: .
v_call: TRBV7-3
cdr3_nt: TGTGCCAGCTCCCCTTCCTCCGGGACTGGGGCCTACGAGCAGTACTTC
cdr3_aa: CASSPSSGTGAYEQYF

j_call: TRBJ2-7
d_call: .
clone_size: .
v_call: TRBV19
cdr3_nt: TGTGCCAGTAGTGCCGGACAGAGCTCCTACGAGCAGTACTTC
cdr3_aa: CASSAGQSSYEQYF

j_call: TRBJ2-5
d_call: .
clone_size: few
v_call: TRBV7-9
cdr3_nt: TGTGCCAGCAGCTTCTCCCAAGAGACCCAGTACTTC
cdr3_aa: CASSFSQETQYF

j_call: TRBJ2-4
d_call: TRBD2
clone_size: few
v_call: TRBV7-9
cdr3_nt: TGTGCCAGCAGCTTAGACGGACTAGCGGGGGGCCGGGGGAACATTCAGTACTTC
cdr3_aa: CASSLDGLAGGRGNIQYF

j_call: TRBJ2-1
d_call: .
clone_size: .
v_call: TRBV5-6
cdr3_nt: TGTGCCAGCAGCTGGGGAGGAGGTCGCGTAACTCCGGGTAATGAGCAGTTCTTC
cdr3_aa: CASSWGGGRVTPGNEQFF

j_call: TRBJ2-2
d_call: .
clone_size: few
v_call: TRBV28
cdr3_nt: TGTGCCAGCGTGGAGATGAACACCGGGGAGCTGTTTTTT
cdr3_aa: CASVEMNTGELFF

j_call: TRBJ2-7
d_call: TRBD2
clone_size: few
v_call: TRBV5-6
cdr3_nt: TGTGCCAGCAGCTTGAACCCGAGGGCGGGAGTCTACGAGCAGTACTTC
cdr3_aa: CASSLNPRAGVYEQYF

j_call: TRBJ2-5
d_call: TRBD2
clone_size: few
v_call: TRBV7-9
cdr3_nt: TGTGCCAGCAGCTATGGGACACTAGCGGAGCGAGAGACCCAGTACTTC
cdr3_aa: CASSYGTLAERETQYF

j_call: TRBJ2-1
d_call: TRBD2
clone_size: few
v_call: TRBV5-1
cdr3_nt: TGCGCCAGCAGCTTAGGACTAGCGGGAGCAAATGAGCAGTTCTTC
cdr3_aa: CASSLGLAGANEQFF

j_call: TRBJ2-7
d_call: TRBD1
clone_size: few
v_call: TRBV5-1
cdr3_nt: TGCGCCAGCAGCTGGGGACAGGGGGCTCTAGACGAGCAGTACTTC
cdr3_aa: CASSWGQGALDEQYF